The clone carrying this TCR beta chain has at least ten counts. The antigen remains unidentified. This entry is derived from a study of T cells in Graves' hyperthyroidism and ophthalmopathy. Whole-study results and caveats: Ophthalmopathy and stable hyperthyroidism were separated by a 13 V-J model.

Graves' hyperthyroidism is called stable when ophthalmopathy does not progress within 18 months. PBMCs were collected from an approximately 9.4 ml volume of fresh peripheral blood. Germline V gives CDR1 DFQATT, CDR2 SNEGSKA (reference sequence). With 6 bases removed from V and 6 bases from J, the gap between germline ends came to 15 bases. This CDR3 contains 13 residues. TCR beta CDR3 regions were amplified from RNA transcripts. Researchers ran a first-round RT-PCR on the TCR CDR3 using the HTBI primer set. Via MiXCR, TCRdb re-called the multiplex PCR reads, giving one row per CDR3 protein. The sample carries about 350,000 distinct CDR3 sequences, approximately 15% recorded once.

The receptor was derived from a woman in her twenties or thirties with Graves' hyperthyroidism. The sequenced material came from blood. The chain links TRBV20-1 to TRBJ2-4; possibly TRBD2 for D (6 bases). The CDR3 region has the DNA TGCAGTGCCCGGGACTCCGGGGGAAACATTCAGTACTTC. It translates to CSARDSGGNIQYF.